This entry lists 20 T cell receptor beta chains sequenced from one sample in a study of T-cell memory formation after mild COVID-19. One entry per CDR3 protein, called by TCRdb with MiXCR from the 5' RACE reads. The table lists just over 350,000 distinct CDR3 sequences, approximately 14% of them singletons. Input material: PBMCs or a T cell subset sorted from them (not recorded which). These receptors were obtained from a man aged 18 to 35 who had mild COVID-19 (a few samples of this study predate the infection). Cell type and time point are not known.

This clonotype came up a few times. The genes are TRBV4-2 and TRBJ1-1; TRBD1 matches at 9 bases. The CDR3 has 14 amino acids. With V trimmed by 2 bases and J by 7 bases, 5 bases remained unmatched. Germline CDR1 is LGHNA and CDR2 is YNFKEQ. CDR3 nucleotides: TGTGCCAGCAGCCAACCGGACAGGGGTGGTGAAGCTTTCTTT. Protein sequence: CASSQPDRGGEAFF.

The table lists this clonotype with many counts. The V call is TRBV20-1, the J call TRBJ1-2, with D unclear. Germline CDR1 and CDR2: DFQATT and SNEGSKA (reference sequence). The ends were cut back, 6 bases at V and 6 bases at J, with 17 bases in the middle. The CDR3 totals 13 residues. DNA of the CDR3: TGCAGTGCCATTCTTCACACAGTCGATGGCTACACCTTC. Translating gives CSAILHTVDGYTF.

This clonotype was seen many times. The chain has TRBV5-1 and TRBJ1-2; no clear D gene. CDR1 SGHRS and CDR2 YFSETQ come from the germline V gene. The CDR3 is made up of 15 amino acids. The V end lost 1 base, the J end lost 1 base, and 11 bases lay between the germline ends. The CDR3 loop is CASSLNIHSNYGYTF. The DNA for the CDR3 is TGCGCCAGCAGCTTGAACATTCACAGTAACTATGGCTACACCTTC.

This clonotype was counted many times. J is TRBJ2-3 and V is TRBV7-6, with TRBD1 matching 8 bases. The CDR3 covers 14 residues. Germline V lookup: CDR1 SGHVS, CDR2 FNYEAQ. Trimming cost V 5 bases and J 6 bases; bases outside gene matches: 7. CDR3 loop: CASSLGTGPDTQYF. Written as DNA, the CDR3 is TGTGCCAGCAGCCTTGGGACAGGCCCGGATACGCAGTATTTT.

This clonotype showed up just a few times. This chain links TRBV6-5 with TRBJ2-3; perhaps TRBD2 as D (5 bases). Per the germline V gene, CDR1 is MNHEY and CDR2 is SVGAGI. This CDR3 is 15 amino acids long. Trimming took off 5 bases at V and 5 bases at J, with 17 bases between the two ends. In DNA, the CDR3 is TGTGCCAGCAGTCGAGGTCGTGGGGAGCGAGATACGCAGTATTTT. Encoded protein: CASSRGRGERDTQYF.

This clonotype was seen ten or more times. The chain couples TRBV4-1 to TRBJ1-1, with unresolved D. CDR3 size: 13 residues. The V end lost 4 bases, the J end lost 1 base, and 7 bases lay between the germline ends. Germline V gives CDR1 MGHRA, CDR2 YSYEKL. CDR3 in DNA: TGCGCCAGCAGCCCCAACGGGAACACTGAAGCTTTCTTT. Its protein is CASSPNGNTEAFF.

V gene TRBV7-9 combines with J gene TRBJ1-6, with no clear D. The CDR3 loop spans 15 amino acids. With 1 base removed from V and 10 bases from J, the gap between germline ends came to 14 bases. The V gene's germline CDR1 is SEHNR and CDR2 FQNEAQ (reference sequence). DNA for the CDR3: TGTGCCAGCAGCTTAGGTATCTTTGGGAGATCACCCCTCCACTTT. Translated: CASSLGIFGRSPLHF.

The chain has TRBV6-4 and TRBJ1-1; no definite D call. The germline CDR1 and CDR2 sequences are MRHNA and SNTAGT. The CDR3 covers 14 residues. Trimming took off 6 bases at V and 0 bases at J, with 11 bases between the two ends. DNA of the CDR3: TGTGCCAGCAGCCAAAGGACGGTGAACACTGAAGCTTTCTTT. It is translated as CASSQRTVNTEAFF.

This clonotype was found many times. The rearrangement uses TRBV7-6 and TRBJ2-1; TRBD2 agrees at 8 bases. Germline trimming cut 1 base from V and 12 bases from J; bases unmatched to any gene: 5. The CDR3 consists of 13 residues. Germline V gene lookup returns CDR1 SGHVS and CDR2 FNYEAQ. The CDR3 reads CASSLVSGGRQFF. CDR3 bases: TGTGCCAGCAGCTTAGTTTCGGGGGGGCGGCAGTTCTTC.

This clonotype showed up just a few times. The V gene is TRBV12-3 or TRBV12-4, the J gene TRBJ2-7; TRBD2 matches at 13 bases. V was pared by 6 bases and J by 7 bases, with 9 bases of the junction left unmatched. This CDR3 has 15 amino acids. For the CDR3, the DNA is TGTGCCAGCAGACCTAGGACTAGCGGGGGTAGGGAGCAGTACTTC. Its protein is CASRPRTSGGREQYF.

This clonotype has just a few counts. The gene calls are TRBV6-2 or TRBV6-3 and TRBJ2-1, with 14 bases identical to TRBD2. The CDR3 is 15 amino acids. The trim removed 6 bases at V and 7 bases at J, leaving 5 bases unmatched. CDR1 is MNHEY and CDR2 is SVGEGT in the germline V gene. The CDR3 DNA reads as TGTGCCAGCAGAAGGGGACTAGCGGGGGTGAATGAGCAGTTCTTC. This gives the protein CASRRGLAGVNEQFF.

This rearrangement joins TRBV10-3 to TRBJ2-6, with D perhaps TRBD2 (6 bases). The CDR3 is 17 amino acids. The V end was cut by 6 bases, the J end by 2 bases, with 17 bases between. Germline V gene lookup returns CDR1 ENHRY and CDR2 SYGVKD. This chain's CDR3 is CAIRISSGGTGANVLTF. The DNA of the CDR3 is TGTGCCATCAGAATTTCCTCCGGGGGAACTGGGGCCAACGTCCTGACTTTC.

This chain joins TRBV5-1 and TRBJ2-2, with 8 bases identical to TRBD1. Germline V gene sequence: CDR1 SGHRS, CDR2 YFSETQ. The CDR3 runs to 15 residues. Trimming at V came to 2 bases and at J to 1 base, leaving 1 base not matched to a gene. The CDR3 bases are TGCGCCAGCAGCTTCGGGACAGGGAACACCGGGGAGCTGTTTTTT. It specifies CASSFGTGNTGELFF.

This chain uses TRBV6-6 with TRBJ1-2; D gene uncertain. Germline V gene lookup returns CDR1 MNHNY and CDR2 SVGAGI (reference sequence). Trimming removed 0 bases from V and 4 bases from J, with 15 bases in between. This CDR3 spans 16 amino acids. The CDR3 loop reads CASSYSPGDLSYGYTF. The DNA of the CDR3 is TGTGCCAGCAGTTACTCCCCAGGAGACCTTTCCTATGGCTACACCTTC.

The CDR3 region has the DNA TGTGCCAGCAGCTTAGGGGACCGTCGGAATCAGCCCCAGCATTTT. As protein: CASSLGDRRNQPQHF. The genes are TRBV5-6 and TRBJ1-5, with D perhaps matching TRBD1 (5 bases). The V end lost 2 bases, the J end lost 4 bases, and 13 bases lay between the germline ends. Germline-derived CDR1 and CDR2 are SGHDT and YYEEEE. The CDR3 runs 15 residues.

This clonotype was found a few times. The V gene is TRBV7-2, the J gene TRBJ2-3; D gene uncertain. V was cut by 7 bases and J by 1 base, with 12 bases left in between. This CDR3 is built from 14 residues. The germline gives CDR1 SGHTA, CDR2 FQGNSA. The CDR3 loop is CASTHRRGTDTQYF. The CDR3 DNA follows: TGTGCCAGCACCCACCGAAGGGGCACAGATACGCAGTATTTT.

This clonotype appeared a single time. The chain couples TRBV3-1 to TRBJ2-7; 9 bases agree with TRBD2. Trimming removed 2 bases from V and 5 bases from J; junction bases left unmatched: 4. The germline CDR1 and CDR2 sequences are LGHDT and YNNKEL (reference sequence). The CDR3 length is 14 residues. CDR3 amino acids: CASSQWTSANEQYF. DNA of the CDR3: TGTGCCAGCAGCCAATGGACTAGCGCTAACGAGCAGTACTTC.

There are many counts of this clonotype. This rearrangement joins TRBV24-1 to TRBJ1-2, with a possible D match to TRBD1 (6 bases). Trimming took 5 bases from V and 7 from J, leaving 10 bases between them. CDR1 is KGHDR, CDR2 SFDVKD, per germline. This CDR3 region has 12 residues. CDR3 residues: CATSAGDRGYTF. The CDR3 bases are TGTGCCACCAGTGCAGGGGATCGTGGCTACACCTTC.

The chain has TRBV10-2 and TRBJ2-1; a weak D match, TRBD2 (7 bases). CDR1 and CDR2 from the germline V gene are WSHSY and SAAADI. Trimming took 7 bases from V and 8 from J, leaving 15 bases between them. This CDR3 is built from 13 residues. CDR3 in DNA: TGCGCCAGCACCGAGGGCGGGGGCGATGAGCAGTTCTTC. It yields the protein CASTEGGGDEQFF.

This clonotype occurred a few times. The chain has TRBV12-3 or TRBV12-4 and TRBJ1-1; possibly TRBD1 for D (6 bases). The germline V and J ends were trimmed by 4 bases and 8 bases, with 11 bases remaining between them. The CDR3 is 12 amino acids. The CDR3 here is CASSYGQTEAFF. CDR3 DNA: TGTGCCAGCAGTTACGGACAGACCGAAGCTTTCTTT.